These 32 T cell receptor beta chains were sequenced from one sample in a study of Ad26.COV2.S vaccination and SARS-CoV-2 variants. Treatment reported: approximately 18 received Ad26.COV2.S at low or high dose, single or two shots; 5 received placebo; per-sample allocation not given. Samples were taken on day 63 after the first vaccine or placebo injection. The assay was immunoSEQ multiplex PCR, and TCRdb's table has in-frame clones only and misses some. The data contain some 460,000 clones, 89% of them singletons. Source: peripheral blood, taken in a trial of Ad26.COV2.S vaccine versus placebo. Receptors originate from a person aged 18 to 59 who received the Ad26.COV2.S COVID-19 vaccine or a placebo.

The gene calls are TRBV5-1 and TRBJ1-6; D call uncertain. The V and J ends lost 0 bases and 7 bases respectively, with 14 bases between them. This CDR3 comprises 16 residues. Germline lookup yields CDR1 SGHRS and CDR2 YFSETQ. The DNA of the CDR3 is TGCGCCAGCAGCTTGGTTTCGGGGTCTGGAAATTCACCCCTCCACTTT. Its protein product is CASSLVSGSGNSPLHF.

DNA for the CDR3: TGTGCCTGGAGCACAGAACCACCCTATGGCTACACCTTC. Encoded protein: CAWSTEPPYGYTF. This rearrangement joins TRBV30 to TRBJ1-2; no reliable D call. Germline values: CDR1 GTSNPN, CDR2 SVGIG (reference sequence). The V gene lost 3 bases and the J gene lost 4 bases, with 12 bases spanning the gap. This CDR3 comprises 13 residues. Looking up the rest from reference TRBV30 and TRBJ1-2 gives the full variable domain: SQTIHQWPATLVQPVGSPLSLECTVEGTSNPNLYWYRQAAGRGLQLLFYSVGIGQISSEVPQNLSASRPQDRQFILSSKKLLLSDSGFYLCAWSTEPPYGYTFGSGTRLTVV.

The V call is TRBV5-1, the J call TRBJ1-1; D is uncertain. Germline V gives CDR1 SGHRS, CDR2 YFSETQ. The V gene lost 7 bases and the J gene lost 4 bases, with 20 bases spanning the gap. CDR3 length equals 15 residues. The CDR3 DNA follows: TGCGCCAGCTCCCCTCCCGGTTTGGGTAGCACTGAAGCTTTCTTT. Translating gives CASSPPGLGSTEAFF.

The chain links TRBV5-1 to TRBJ2-7; maybe TRBD2 (6 bases). This CDR3 is 16 amino acids long. Deletions cut 4 bases from V and 2 bases from J, with 19 bases between. Per germline, CDR1 SGHRS and CDR2 YFSETQ. The CDR3 is CASSGEVVRAPYEQYF. The CDR3 bases are TGCGCCAGCAGCGGGGAGGTCGTCAGGGCCCCCTACGAGCAGTACTTC.

The V gene is TRBV11-3, the J gene TRBJ2-2; D not certain. V lost 2 bases and J 7 bases, leaving 11 bases between the germline ends. This CDR3 contains 14 residues. Germline V gene data show CDR1 as SGHNT and CDR2 as YENEEA. The CDR3 DNA is TGTGCCAGCAGCTTAAGTGATGGAGTCGGGGAGCTGTTTTTT. This translates into CASSLSDGVGELFF.

This clone was recorded a few times. This rearrangement joins TRBV9 to TRBJ1-3; the D gene is possibly TRBD1 (6 bases). In germline, CDR1 is SGDLS, CDR2 YYNGEE. The CDR3 runs to 14 residues. Trimming stripped 3 bases from V and 2 bases from J, with 9 bases between. The CDR3 coding sequence is TGTGCCAGCAGCGCGGGACATACTGGAAACACCATATATTTT. This encodes CASSAGHTGNTIYF.

The chain recombines TRBV28 with TRBJ2-7; 10 bases line up with TRBD2. The CDR3 contains 14 residues. The germline V gene encodes CDR1 MDHEN and CDR2 SYDVKM. V shed 3 bases, J shed 7 bases, and the junction held 6 bases outside the gene matches. In DNA, the CDR3 is TGTGCCAGCAGTTTCTCTAGCGGGAGACGTGAGCAGTACTTC. Translated, it gives CASSFSSGRREQYF.

J is TRBJ2-7 and V is TRBV19; 13 bases agree with TRBD2. Germline V CDR1 and CDR2: LNHDA, SQIVND (reference sequence). CDR3 length equals 15 residues. Trimming removed 4 bases from V and 5 bases from J; junction bases left unmatched: 5. Here the CDR3 DNA reads TGTGCCAGTAGTACCGGGACTAGCGGGACCCACGAGCAGTACTTC. Translation gives CASSTGTSGTHEQYF.

This chain uses TRBV6-5 with TRBJ1-6; D unclear. The germline CDR1 and CDR2 sequences are MNHEY and SVGAGI. The CDR3 covers 15 residues. Deletions cut 5 bases from V and 2 bases from J, with 10 bases between. CDR3 nucleotides: TGTGCCAGCAGTATCAGTGTACCCTATAATTCACCCCTCCACTTT. Its translation: CASSISVPYNSPLHF.

The gene calls are TRBV30 and TRBJ1-4; the match to TRBD1 covers 12 bases. CDR1 is GTSNPN and CDR2 is SVGIG in the germline V gene (reference sequence). V lost 3 bases to trimming and J lost 0 bases; unmatched junction nucleotides: 11. The CDR3 runs 19 residues. The CDR3 sequence is CAWRAGTGGSGTTNEKLFF. CDR3 DNA: TGTGCCTGGAGAGCTGGGACAGGGGGCTCTGGTACAACTAATGAAAAACTGTTTTTT.

The rearrangement links TRBV5-8 to TRBJ1-3, with unresolved D. The CDR3 extends over 16 amino acids. The V gene's germline CDR1 is SGHTS and CDR2 YDEGEE. Trimming took off 1 base at V and 2 bases at J, with 13 bases between the two ends. The CDR3 DNA is TGTGCCAGCAGCTTGACAAGATCCCTCCCTGGAAACACCATATATTTT. It is translated as CASSLTRSLPGNTIYF. The full variable domain, in which reference TRBV5-8 and TRBJ1-3 provide the parts outside the CDR3, is EAGVTQSPTHLIKTRGQQATLRCSPISGHTSVYWYQQALGLGLQFLLWYDEGEERNRGNFPPRFSGRQFPNYSSELNVNALELEDSALYLCASSLTRSLPGNTIYFGEGSWLTVV.

On this clone: The junction does not match germline at one end; this may be a read error. The rearrangement uses TRBV29-1 and TRBJ2-3; the D gene is possibly TRBD1 (5 bases). Germline lookup yields CDR1 SQVTM and CDR2 ANQGSEA. CDR3 length: 12 residues. CDR3 loop: CSVQEGADTQYF. CDR3 in DNA: TGCAGCGTTCAAGAAGGGGCAGATACGCAGTATTTT.

The CDR3 coding sequence is TGTGCCAGCAGTGAACACCTACCGATAGGCGCCTACGAGCAGTACTTC. Its protein is CASSEHLPIGAYEQYF. This sequence joins TRBV25-1 and TRBJ2-7, with D unclear. With 2 bases removed from V and 2 bases from J, the gap between germline ends came to 16 bases. The CDR3 runs to 16 residues. Germline V gives CDR1 MGHDK, CDR2 SYGVNS.

The chain is built from TRBV7-2 and TRBJ1-4; D gene uncertain. Germline V gene sequence: CDR1 SGHTA, CDR2 FQGNSA. The length of the CDR3 is 14 residues. The V and J ends lost 2 bases and 5 bases respectively, with 9 bases between them. In DNA, the CDR3 is TGTGCCAGCAGCTTATTTGGGCGGAATGAAAAACTGTTTTTT. As protein: CASSLFGRNEKLFF. Full variable domain (missing parts from reference TRBV7-2 and TRBJ1-4): GAGVSQSPSNKVTEKGKDVELRCDPISGHTALYWYRQSLGQGLEFLIYFQGNSAPDKSGLPSDRFSAERTGGSVSTLTIQRTQQEDSAVYLCASSLFGRNEKLFFGSGTQLSVL.

The V gene is TRBV7-9, the J gene TRBJ2-5; TRBD2 matches 8 bases. V shed 3 bases and J 1 base; nucleotides not matched to a gene: 10. The CDR3 totals 17 residues. The germline gives CDR1 SEHNR, CDR2 FQNEAQ (reference sequence). This CDR3 reads CASSFGLAGYSQETQYF. As DNA, the CDR3 is TGTGCCAGCAGCTTTGGCCTAGCGGGCTACTCCCAAGAGACCCAGTACTTC.

The chain has TRBV14 and TRBJ2-7; D may correspond to TRBD1 or TRBD2 (5 bases each). Trimming took off 0 bases at V and 7 bases at J, with 19 bases between the two ends. The germline CDR1 and CDR2 sequences are SGHDN and FVKESK. The CDR3 is 16 residues long. The CDR3 nucleotides read TGTGCCAGCAGCCAAGATGTTCGAGGGGCCTCGCGGGAGCAGTACTTC. This codes for CASSQDVRGASREQYF.

V and J are TRBV4-2 and TRBJ2-7; 10 nucleotides match TRBD2. This CDR3 region has 15 residues. V gave up 4 bases and J gave up 2 bases; unmatched junction bases: 5. Germline V gene sequence: CDR1 LGHNA, CDR2 YNFKEQ. CDR3 DNA sequence: TGTGCCAGCAGCCTCACCGGGACTAGCGCCTACGAGCAGTACTTC. This gives the protein CASSLTGTSAYEQYF.

V gene TRBV19 combines with J gene TRBJ1-3; D may be TRBD1 (5 bases). The V end was cut by 6 bases, the J end by 0 bases, with 12 bases between. Per germline, CDR1 LNHDA and CDR2 SQIVND (reference sequence). This CDR3 is 15 amino acids long. This CDR3 reads CASRGTASSGNTIYF. CDR3 bases: TGTGCCAGTAGGGGGACGGCGAGCTCTGGAAACACCATATATTTT.

J is TRBJ1-2 and V is TRBV6-6, with 12 positions matching TRBD1. With 4 bases clipped from V and 4 bases from J, the junction kept 4 bases outside the gene matches. The CDR3 sequence is 15 residues long. The germline V gene encodes CDR1 MNHNY and CDR2 SVGAGI (reference sequence). CDR3 coding DNA: TGTGCCAGCAGTTCGGGACAGGGGGCCTTCTATGGCTACACCTTC. This gives the protein CASSSGQGAFYGYTF.

V is TRBV2 and J is TRBJ1-2; 8 nucleotides line up with TRBD1. J lost 8 bases, V lost 6 bases, and 11 bases had no gene match. Germline CDR1 and CDR2: SNHLY and FYNNEI. The CDR3 runs to 14 residues. CDR3 nucleotides: TGTGCCAGCAGAACCCAGGACAGGGTTTGGGGCTACACCTTC. Translating gives CASRTQDRVWGYTF. The full variable domain, with the rest looked up from reference TRBV2 and TRBJ1-2, is EPEVTQTPSHQVTQMGQEVILRCVPISNHLYFYWYRQILGQKVEFLVSFYNNEISEKSEIFDDQFSVERPDGSNFTLKIRSTKLEDSAMYFCASRTQDRVWGYTFGSGTRLTVV.

J is TRBJ2-3 and V is TRBV25-1; TRBD2 matches 12 bases. CDR3 size: 16 residues. Trimming cost V 4 bases and J 0 bases; bases outside gene matches: 2. Germline V gene data show CDR1 as MGHDK and CDR2 as SYGVNS. CDR3 sequence: CASSGTSGTSTDTQYF. For the CDR3, the DNA is TGTGCCAGCAGTGGGACTAGCGGGACCAGCACAGATACGCAGTATTTT. Variable domain in full (rest from reference TRBV25-1 and TRBJ2-3): EADIYQTPRYLVIGTGKKITLECSQTMGHDKMYWYQQDPGMELHLIHYSYGVNSTEKGDLSSESTVSRIRTEHFPLTLESARPSHTSQYLCASSGTSGTSTDTQYFGPGTRLTVL.

V gene TRBV5-1 combines with J gene TRBJ2-7, with 12 bases that match TRBD2. This CDR3 comprises 14 residues. Germline assignment: CDR1 SGHRS and CDR2 YFSETQ. V lost 4 bases, J lost 5 bases, and 4 bases stayed unmatched. CDR3 bases: TGCGCCAGCAGCCAAGGACTAGCGGGGAACGAGCAGTACTTC. It specifies CASSQGLAGNEQYF.

This clone occurred once. The rearrangement links TRBV28 to TRBJ1-2, with 12 bases that match TRBD1. Germline trimming cut 6 bases from V and 4 bases from J; bases unmatched to any gene: 3. CDR1 MDHEN and CDR2 SYDVKM come from the germline V gene. This CDR3 is 14 amino acids long. The CDR3 region has the DNA TGTGCCAGCAGGGGACAGGGGGCTCTCTATGGCTACACCTTC. It yields the protein CASRGQGALYGYTF.

On this clone: This same CDR3 is encoded by further DNA sequences in the sample. This chain links TRBV5-4 with TRBJ1-4, with D unclear. With 0 bases removed from V and 7 bases from J, the gap between germline ends came to 1 base. Germline assignment: CDR1 SGHNT and CDR2 YYREEE (reference sequence). The CDR3 is 11 residues long. The CDR3 sequence is CASSLGEKLFF. CDR3 nucleotide sequence: TGTGCCAGCAGCTTGGGTGAAAAACTGTTTTTT. Full variable domain (outside the CDR3, taken from reference TRBV5-4 and TRBJ1-4): ETGVTQSPTHLIKTRGQQVTLRCSSQSGHNTVSWYQQALGQGPQFIFQYYREEENGRGNFPPRFSGLQFPNYSSELNVNALELDDSALYLCASSLGEKLFFGSGTQLSVL.

The chain joins TRBV7-9 to TRBJ2-7; TRBD2 matches at 14 bases. There are 17 residues in the CDR3. Germline assignment: CDR1 SEHNR and CDR2 FQNEAQ (reference sequence). The ends lost 5 bases at V and 2 bases at J; junction bases unmatched: 8. The CDR3 protein is CASSPRLAGGRTYEQYF. The CDR3 region has the DNA TGTGCCAGCAGCCCGCGACTAGCGGGAGGGAGAACCTACGAGCAGTACTTC.

In this sample, this clone turned up once. The rearrangement joins TRBV19 to TRBJ1-4; D gene unclear. V shed 0 bases and J shed 2 bases, with 13 bases lying between them. This CDR3 region has 17 residues. CDR1 and CDR2 from the germline V gene are LNHDA and SQIVND (reference sequence). The CDR3 nucleotides are TGTGCCAGTAGTATAGAAGAGGGCATAGCGACTAATGAAAAACTGTTTTTT. Translated: CASSIEEGIATNEKLFF. Drawing the rest from reference TRBV19 and TRBJ1-4, the complete variable domain is DGGITQSPKYLFRKEGQNVTLSCEQNLNHDAMYWYRQDPGQGLRLIYYSQIVNDFQKGDIAEGYSVSREKKESFPLTVTSAQKNPTAFYLCASSIEEGIATNEKLFFGSGTQLSVL.

The sample holds one count of this clone. The chain is built from TRBV7-9 and TRBJ1-1, with 7 positions matching TRBD1. Germline CDR1 and CDR2: SEHNR and FQNEAQ (reference sequence). The CDR3 contains 12 residues. Trimming took 3 bases from V and 7 from J; bases not matched to a gene: 2. In DNA, the CDR3 is TGTGCCAGCAGCTTCCGGGACAGTGAAGCTTTCTTT. It is translated as CASSFRDSEAFF.

The J gene is TRBJ1-4, the V gene TRBV7-9; weak D call: TRBD1 (6 bases). V lost 2 bases to trimming and J lost 12 bases, with 10 bases between them. This CDR3 spans 12 amino acids. Germline-derived CDR1 and CDR2 are SEHNR and FQNEAQ (reference sequence). In DNA form, the CDR3 reads TGTGCCAGCAGCTTAAGTACAGGGCAACTGTTTTTT. Residues: CASSLSTGQLFF.

V gene TRBV9 combines with J gene TRBJ2-3; D may match TRBD1 or TRBD2 (6 bases each). V was trimmed by 4 bases and J by 6 bases, leaving 18 bases between them. The CDR3 runs 15 residues. Per germline, CDR1 SGDLS and CDR2 YYNGEE. Written as DNA, the CDR3 is TGTGCCAGCAGCCTAGTGGGGGGCCGGTCGGATACGCAGTATTTT. Amino acid sequence: CASSLVGGRSDTQYF.

The table lists this clone with a count of one. The gene calls are TRBV15 and TRBJ2-3; D remains ambiguous. Trimming left V 0 bases short and J 6 bases short, with 10 bases between. The CDR3 runs 14 residues. The germline V gene has CDR1 LNHNV and CDR2 YYDKDF (reference sequence). The CDR3 here is CATSRDLSVDTQYF. CDR3 DNA: TGTGCCACCAGCAGAGATCTGAGCGTTGATACGCAGTATTTT.

J is TRBJ2-7 and V is TRBV4-1; 14 bases map to TRBD2. V was pared by 0 bases and J by 6 bases, with 7 bases of the junction left unmatched. The CDR3 totals 17 residues. Germline V gene lookup returns CDR1 MGHRA and CDR2 YSYEKL. The CDR3 loop reads CASSQEEGLAGVGEQYF. CDR3 sequence (DNA): TGCGCCAGCAGCCAAGAAGAGGGACTAGCGGGAGTGGGCGAGCAGTACTTC.

The chain recombines TRBV6-5 with TRBJ2-2; D remains unclear. Germline-derived CDR1 and CDR2 are MNHEY and SVGAGI. Between the trimmed V and J ends, which lost 5 bases and 4 bases, there was a span of 11 bases. The CDR3 spans 14 residues. CDR3 bases: TGTGCCAGCAGTACCCCAGTGGGCACCGGGGAGCTGTTTTTT. It encodes CASSTPVGTGELFF.